These T cell receptor beta chains were read from a single sample in a study of T-cell reconstitution after alpha-beta-depleted transplantation in children. TCRdb analysed the PCR reads with MiXCR anew, one entry per CDR3 protein. The data contain 90,000 to 130,000 distinct CDR3 sequences, around a tenth of them singletons. Sample: PBMCs from the stem cell graft donor, taken from the stem cell graft. Receptors were obtained from a human donor who donated a stem cell graft to a child with acute lymphoblastic leukemia. The CDR3 runs from the conserved cysteine through the conserved F or W. Each record gives: CDR3 protein, V gene.

CASRQVQETQYF,TRBV28
CSARVRKAGNTIYF,TRBV20-1
CSARDWPTRDEQFF,TRBV20-1
CASSPMLVDIQYF,TRBV18
CSARDPPSGLYNEQFF,TRBV20-1
CASRYGGVRTGELFF,TRBV27
CASSPPTESSYEQYF,TRBV18
CATSGDTGELFF,TRBV24-1
CAGGDSYNSPLHF,TRBV18
CSAPRTSADTQYF,TRBV20-1
CASSQTHGDTEAFF,TRBV7-2
CASSPVDRIYGYTF,TRBV6-5